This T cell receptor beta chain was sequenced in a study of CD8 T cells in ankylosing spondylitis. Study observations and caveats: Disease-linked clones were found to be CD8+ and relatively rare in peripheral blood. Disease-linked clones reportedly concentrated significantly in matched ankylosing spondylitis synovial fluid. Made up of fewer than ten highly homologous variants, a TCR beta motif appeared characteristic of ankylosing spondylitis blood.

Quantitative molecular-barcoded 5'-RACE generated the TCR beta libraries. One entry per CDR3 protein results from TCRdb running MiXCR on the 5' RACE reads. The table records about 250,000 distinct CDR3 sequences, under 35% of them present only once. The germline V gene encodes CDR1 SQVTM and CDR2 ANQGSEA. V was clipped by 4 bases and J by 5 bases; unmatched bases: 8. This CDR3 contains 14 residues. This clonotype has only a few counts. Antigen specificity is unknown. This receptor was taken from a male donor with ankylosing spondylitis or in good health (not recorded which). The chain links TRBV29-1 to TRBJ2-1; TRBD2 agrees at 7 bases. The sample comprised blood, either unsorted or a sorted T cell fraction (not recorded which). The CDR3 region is CSVGTSRGDNEQFF. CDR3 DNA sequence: TGCAGCGTTGGTACTAGTCGGGGGGACAATGAGCAGTTCTTC.